This T cell receptor (beta chain) derives from a study of T cells after yellow fever vaccination. This clonotype was counted ten times or more. TCRdb processed the 5' RACE reads anew with MiXCR; each CDR3 protein has one entry. The table has more than 350,000 distinct CDR3 sequences, 11% seen once; the top ten hold roughly 18%. The V gene's germline CDR1 is SGHVS and CDR2 FQNEAQ. V was shortened by 5 bases and J by 0 bases, with 18 bases between the two germline ends. The CDR3 is 17 amino acids. The genes are TRBV7-8 and TRBJ2-3; D possibly corresponds to TRBD1 (6 bases). Specimen: PBMCs, collected on the day of the first yellow fever vaccination. The origin of this receptor is a man between 18 and 29 years old who received the YFV17D yellow fever vaccine. CDR3 amino acids: CASSPPAPDRSTDTQYF. The CDR3 DNA reads TGTGCCAGCAGCCCCCCCGCCCCAGACAGGAGCACAGATACGCAGTATTTT. Full variable domain (missing parts from reference TRBV7-8 and TRBJ2-3): GAGVSQSPRYKVAKRGQDVALRCDPISGHVSLFWYQQALGQGPEFLTYFQNEAQLDKSGLPSDRFFAERPEGSVSTLKIQRTQQEDSAVYLCASSPPAPDRSTDTQYFGPGTRLTVL.